The rows below give T cell receptor beta chains drawn from one sample of a study of T cell repertoires in aging, cancer and after chemotherapy. MiXCR, run by TCRdb on the multiplex PCR reads, gives a single entry per CDR3 protein. The profile shows approximately 6,700 distinct CDR3 sequences, over 20% of them singletons. The sequencing input was blood. Receptors were obtained from a human donor with a blood cancer. Both conserved end residues are trimmed from each CDR3.

j_call v_call cdr3_length cdr3_aa
TRBJ2-7 TRBV7-2 16 ASSLATSGTSNSYEQY
TRBJ2-5 TRBV12-3/TRBV12-4 13 ASRLASTGWETQY
TRBJ2-2 TRBV19 15 ASSIAGTGAVTGELF
TRBJ2-1 TRBV30 11 AGLAESTMEQF
TRBJ1-1 TRBV5-5 13 ASSQRPHRNTEAF
TRBJ1-4 TRBV18 13 ASSSPTGRAEKLF
TRBJ2-1 TRBV19 14 ASSSPGSGTYNEQF
TRBJ1-3 TRBV30 17 AWREIKQGQGNSGNTIY
TRBJ2-5 TRBV4-3 11 ASSQDQGETQY
TRBJ1-6 TRBV5-4 15 ASSLGGVSSYNSPLH
TRBJ2-1 TRBV28 10 ASSPGRNEQF
TRBJ1-5 TRBV5-6 11 ASSRGGAQPQH
TRBJ2-7 TRBV5-1 12 ASSPGGLTYEQY
TRBJ1-2 TRBV6-1 11 ASSVNANYGYT
TRBJ2-3 TRBV28 13 ASSLGDGSTDTQY
TRBJ2-2 TRBV5-1 12 ASSLTGGTGELF